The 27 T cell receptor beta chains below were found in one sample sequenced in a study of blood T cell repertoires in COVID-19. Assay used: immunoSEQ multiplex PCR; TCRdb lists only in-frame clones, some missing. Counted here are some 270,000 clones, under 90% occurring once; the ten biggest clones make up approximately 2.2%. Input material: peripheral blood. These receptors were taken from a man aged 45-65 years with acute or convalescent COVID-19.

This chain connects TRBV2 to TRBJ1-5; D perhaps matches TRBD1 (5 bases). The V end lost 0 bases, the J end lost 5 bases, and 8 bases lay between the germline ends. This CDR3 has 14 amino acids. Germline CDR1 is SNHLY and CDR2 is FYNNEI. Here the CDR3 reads CASSEAGRDQPQHF. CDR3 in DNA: TGTGCCAGCAGTGAAGCTGGCAGGGATCAGCCCCAGCATTTT.

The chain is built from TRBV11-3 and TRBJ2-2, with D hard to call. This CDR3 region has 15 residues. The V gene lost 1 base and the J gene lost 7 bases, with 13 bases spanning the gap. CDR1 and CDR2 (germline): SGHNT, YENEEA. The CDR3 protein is CASSLVGRSGGELFF. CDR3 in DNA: TGTGCCAGCAGCTTAGTAGGCCGGAGTGGCGGGGAGCTGTTTTTT. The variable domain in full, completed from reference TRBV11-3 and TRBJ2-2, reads EAGVVQSPRYKIIEKKQPVAFWCNPISGHNTLYWYLQNLGQGPELLIRYENEEAVDDSQLPKDRFSAERLKGVDSTLKIQPAELGDSAVYLCASSLVGRSGGELFFGEGSRLTVL.

This CDR3 reads CASDRPEFKTEAFF. The CDR3 coding sequence is TGTGCCAGCGACAGGCCCGAGTTTAAAACTGAAGCTTTCTTT. The chain employs TRBV11-2 and TRBJ1-1, with D perhaps matching TRBD1 (6 bases). This CDR3 region has 14 residues. The V and J ends lost 8 bases and 5 bases respectively, with 18 bases between them. Germline CDR1 is SGHAT and CDR2 is FQNNGV.

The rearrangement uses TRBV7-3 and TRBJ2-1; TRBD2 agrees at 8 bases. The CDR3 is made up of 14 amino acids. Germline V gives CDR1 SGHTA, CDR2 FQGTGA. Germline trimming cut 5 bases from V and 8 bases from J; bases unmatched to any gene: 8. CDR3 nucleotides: TGTGCCAGCAGCCACGGACTAGCTGGCGATGAGCAGTTCTTC. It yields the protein CASSHGLAGDEQFF.

The CDR3 coding sequence is TGTGCCTGGACCAAAATCGGAGGATCGGAAAAACTGTTTTTT. It encodes CAWTKIGGSEKLFF. The genes are TRBV30 and TRBJ1-4; D call uncertain. The CDR3 runs 14 residues. Deletions cut 4 bases from V and 8 bases from J, with 17 bases between. Germline-derived CDR1 and CDR2 are GTSNPN and SVGIG (reference sequence).

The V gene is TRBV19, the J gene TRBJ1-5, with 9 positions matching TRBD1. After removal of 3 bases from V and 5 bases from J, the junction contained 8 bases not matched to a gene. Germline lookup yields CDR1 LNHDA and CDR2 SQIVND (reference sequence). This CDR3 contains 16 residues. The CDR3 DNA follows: TGTGCCAGTAGTATGGCCGGGGACAGGGCTTATCAGCCCCAGCATTTT. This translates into CASSMAGDRAYQPQHF.

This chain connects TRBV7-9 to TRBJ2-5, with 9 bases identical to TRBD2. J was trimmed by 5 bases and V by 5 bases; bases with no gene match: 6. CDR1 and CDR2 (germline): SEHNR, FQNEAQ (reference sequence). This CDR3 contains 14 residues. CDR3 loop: CASSPSLAGETQYF. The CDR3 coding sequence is TGTGCCAGCAGCCCCTCCCTAGCGGGGGAGACCCAGTACTTC.

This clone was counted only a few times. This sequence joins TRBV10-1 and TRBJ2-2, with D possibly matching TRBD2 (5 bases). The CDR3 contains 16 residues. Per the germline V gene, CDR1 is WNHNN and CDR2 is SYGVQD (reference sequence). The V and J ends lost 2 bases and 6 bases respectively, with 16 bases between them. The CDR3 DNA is TGCGCCAGCAGTGAGCGGGGTCCTTTCCCACCCGGGGAGCTGTTTTTT. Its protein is CASSERGPFPPGELFF.

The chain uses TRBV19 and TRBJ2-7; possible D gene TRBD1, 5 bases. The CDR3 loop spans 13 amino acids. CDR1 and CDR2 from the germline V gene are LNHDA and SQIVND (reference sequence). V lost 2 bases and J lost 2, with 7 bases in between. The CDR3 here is CASSITRAYEQYF. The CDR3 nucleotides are TGTGCCAGTAGTATAACCAGGGCCTACGAGCAGTACTTC.

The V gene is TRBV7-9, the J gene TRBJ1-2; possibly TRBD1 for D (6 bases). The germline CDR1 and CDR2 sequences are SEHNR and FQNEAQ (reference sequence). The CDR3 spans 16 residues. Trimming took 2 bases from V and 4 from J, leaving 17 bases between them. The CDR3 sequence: CASSLPQGMDSYGYTF. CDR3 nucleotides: TGTGCCAGCAGCTTACCGCAGGGCATGGACAGCTATGGCTACACCTTC.

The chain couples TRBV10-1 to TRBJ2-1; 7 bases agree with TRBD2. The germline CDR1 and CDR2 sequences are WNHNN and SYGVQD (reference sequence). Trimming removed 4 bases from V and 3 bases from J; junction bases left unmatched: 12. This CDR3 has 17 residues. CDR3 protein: CASSGGQGERGYNEQFF. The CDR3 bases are TGCGCCAGCAGTGGAGGCCAAGGGGAGCGGGGCTACAATGAGCAGTTCTTC.

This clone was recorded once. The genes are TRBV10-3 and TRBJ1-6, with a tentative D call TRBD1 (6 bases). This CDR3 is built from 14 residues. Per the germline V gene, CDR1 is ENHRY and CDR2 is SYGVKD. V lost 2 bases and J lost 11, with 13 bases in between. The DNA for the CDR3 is TGTGCCATCAGTGAGGGGGGCCCCGGGGCACCCCTCCACTTT. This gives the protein CAISEGGPGAPLHF.

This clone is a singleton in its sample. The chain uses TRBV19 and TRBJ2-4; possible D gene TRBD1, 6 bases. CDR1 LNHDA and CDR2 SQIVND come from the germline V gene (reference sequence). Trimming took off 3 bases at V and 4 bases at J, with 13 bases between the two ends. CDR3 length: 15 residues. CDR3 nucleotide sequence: TGTGCCAGTAGTATCGCCGGGACAATGAAAAACATTCAGTACTTC. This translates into CASSIAGTMKNIQYF.

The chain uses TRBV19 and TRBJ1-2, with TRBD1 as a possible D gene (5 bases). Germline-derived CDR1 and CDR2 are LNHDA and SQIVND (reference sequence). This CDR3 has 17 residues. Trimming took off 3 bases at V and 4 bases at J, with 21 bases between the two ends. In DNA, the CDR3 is TGTGCCAGTAGTATCCTTGGCGTAGCAGGGTCCGTCTATGGCTACACCTTC. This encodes CASSILGVAGSVYGYTF.

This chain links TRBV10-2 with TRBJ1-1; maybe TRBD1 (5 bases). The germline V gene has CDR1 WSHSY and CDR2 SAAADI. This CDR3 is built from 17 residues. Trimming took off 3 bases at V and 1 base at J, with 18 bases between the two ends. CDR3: CASSDGAIFTRNTEAFF. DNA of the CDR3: TGCGCCAGCAGTGATGGGGCGATCTTCACACGGAACACTGAAGCTTTCTTT.

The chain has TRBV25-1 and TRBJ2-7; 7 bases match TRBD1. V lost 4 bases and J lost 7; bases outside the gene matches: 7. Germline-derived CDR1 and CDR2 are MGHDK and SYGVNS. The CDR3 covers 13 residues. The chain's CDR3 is CASSANRGREQYF. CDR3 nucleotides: TGTGCCAGCAGTGCAAACAGGGGCCGGGAGCAGTACTTC.

The CDR3 DNA is TGTGCCAGCAGTCCCCTCACAGGACCCTACGAGCAGTACTTC. Translated, it gives CASSPLTGPYEQYF. The genes are TRBV6-5 and TRBJ2-7; possibly TRBD1 for D (5 bases). Germline CDR1 MNHEY, CDR2 SVGAGI. Trimming stripped 5 bases from V and 2 bases from J, with 13 bases between. The CDR3 runs 14 residues.

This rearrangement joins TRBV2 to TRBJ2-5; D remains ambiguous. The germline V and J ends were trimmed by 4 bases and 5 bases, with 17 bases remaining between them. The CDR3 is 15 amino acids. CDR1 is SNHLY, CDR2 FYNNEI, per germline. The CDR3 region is CASSVPDITWETQYF. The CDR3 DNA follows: TGTGCCAGCAGTGTACCTGACATAACATGGGAGACCCAGTACTTC.

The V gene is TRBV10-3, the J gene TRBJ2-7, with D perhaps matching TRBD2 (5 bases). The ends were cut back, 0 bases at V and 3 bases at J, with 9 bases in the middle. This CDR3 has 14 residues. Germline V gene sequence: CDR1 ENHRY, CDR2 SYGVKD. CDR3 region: CAISESRADYEQYF. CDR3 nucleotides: TGTGCCATCAGTGAGTCGAGGGCCGACTACGAGCAGTACTTC.

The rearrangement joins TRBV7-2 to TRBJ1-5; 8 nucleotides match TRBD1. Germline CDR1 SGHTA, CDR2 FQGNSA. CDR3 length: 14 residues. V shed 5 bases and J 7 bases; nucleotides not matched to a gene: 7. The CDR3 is CASSRDRGGQPQHF. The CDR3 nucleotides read TGTGCCAGCAGCCGCGACAGGGGCGGCCAGCCCCAGCATTTT.

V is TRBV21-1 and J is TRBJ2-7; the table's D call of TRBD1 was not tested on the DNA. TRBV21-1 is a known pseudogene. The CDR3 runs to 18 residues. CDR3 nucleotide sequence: TGTGCCAGCAGCAAAGGAAGGGGGACAGGGGTGCACTCCTACGAGCAGTACTTC. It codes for CASSKGRGTGVHSYEQYF.

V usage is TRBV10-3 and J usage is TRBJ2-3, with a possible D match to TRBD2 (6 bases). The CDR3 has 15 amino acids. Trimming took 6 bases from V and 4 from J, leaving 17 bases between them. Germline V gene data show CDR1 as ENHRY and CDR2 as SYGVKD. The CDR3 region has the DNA TGTGCCATCAGCACGACTAGTTCTGGGGCAGATACGCAGTATTTT. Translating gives CAISTTSSGADTQYF.

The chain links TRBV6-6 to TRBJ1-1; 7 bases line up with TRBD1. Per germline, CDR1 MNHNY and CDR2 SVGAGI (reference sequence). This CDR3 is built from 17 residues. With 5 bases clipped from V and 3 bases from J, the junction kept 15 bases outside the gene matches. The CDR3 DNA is TGTGCCAGCAGTCGGGACCTCAAAGGGGGCAGGGACACTGAAGCTTTCTTT. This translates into CASSRDLKGGRDTEAFF.

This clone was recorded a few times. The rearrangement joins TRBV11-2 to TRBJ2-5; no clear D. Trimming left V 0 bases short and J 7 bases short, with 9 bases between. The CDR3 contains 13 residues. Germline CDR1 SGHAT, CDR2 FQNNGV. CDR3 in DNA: TGTGCCAGCAGCTTAGAGCCCGGCGGGACCCAGTACTTC. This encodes CASSLEPGGTQYF.

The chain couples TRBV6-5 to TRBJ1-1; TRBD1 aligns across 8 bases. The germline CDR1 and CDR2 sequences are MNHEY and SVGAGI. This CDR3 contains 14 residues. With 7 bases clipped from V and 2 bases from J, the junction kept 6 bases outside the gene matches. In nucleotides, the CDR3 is TGTGCCAGCAATAACAGGGGGGGCAACACTGAAGCTTTCTTT. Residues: CASNNRGGNTEAFF.

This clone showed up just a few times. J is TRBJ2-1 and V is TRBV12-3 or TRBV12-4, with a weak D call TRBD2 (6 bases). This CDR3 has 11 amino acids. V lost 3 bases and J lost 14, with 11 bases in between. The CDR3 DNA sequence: TGTGCCAGCAGTTTGGGGACTGGTGAGTTCTTC. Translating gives CASSLGTGEFF.

CDR3 DNA: TGTGCCAGCTCACCACTTCTGGCAGGTCCCCCCCCTGGGGCCAACGTCCTGACTTTC. This sequence encodes CASSPLLAGPPPGANVLTF. The chain carries TRBV18 and TRBJ2-6; unclear D gene. V lost 1 base and J lost 2, with 18 bases in between. Germline lookup yields CDR1 KGHSH and CDR2 LQKENI. This CDR3 is built from 19 residues.